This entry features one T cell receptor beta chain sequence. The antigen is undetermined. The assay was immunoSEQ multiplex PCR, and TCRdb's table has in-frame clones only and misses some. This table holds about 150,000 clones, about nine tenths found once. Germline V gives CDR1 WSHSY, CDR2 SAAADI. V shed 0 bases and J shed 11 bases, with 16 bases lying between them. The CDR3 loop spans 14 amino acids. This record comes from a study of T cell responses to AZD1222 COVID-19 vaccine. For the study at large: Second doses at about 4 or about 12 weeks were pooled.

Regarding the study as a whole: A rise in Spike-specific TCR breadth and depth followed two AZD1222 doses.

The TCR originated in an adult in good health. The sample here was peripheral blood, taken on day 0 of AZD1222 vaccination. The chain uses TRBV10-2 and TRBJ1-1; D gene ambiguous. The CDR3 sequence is CASSESANWPYAFF. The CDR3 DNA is TGCGCCAGCAGTGAGTCGGCCAACTGGCCCTACGCTTTCTTT.